These 10 T cell receptor beta chains originate from one sample sequenced in a study of low-dose radiotherapy and immunotherapy resistance in tumors. Primers used for first-strand cDNA, a TRAV- and TRBV-specific set, covered both alpha and beta chains. Over 20 PCR cycles, TCRs were amplified from a constant-region primer and V-primer adapter. TCRdb called the reads again in MiXCR, with one record for every CDR3 protein. Among 30,000 to 50,000 distinct CDR3 sequences, less than 40% were seen once, and the ten largest hold around 3.5%. Time point: before trial treatment. The starting material was PBMCs, obtained before treatment. The receptors derive from a male donor with gallbladder cancer.

The sample holds many counts of this clonotype. The chain joins TRBV20-1 to TRBJ2-3, with D unresolved. CDR1 is DFQATT and CDR2 is SNEGSKA in the germline V gene (reference sequence). Trimming pared 0 bases from V and 3 bases from J, leaving 10 bases between. This CDR3 region has 14 residues. The CDR3 DNA reads as TGCAGTGCTAGAGATCTGGAAGCGACAGATACGCAGTATTTT. It translates to CSARDLEATDTQYF.

This chain links TRBV21-1 with TRBJ2-7. TRBV21-1 is marked as a pseudogene. The CDR3 loop spans 15 amino acids. CDR3 residues: CASSKEWNGDYEQYF. The CDR3 DNA follows: TGTGCCAGCAGCAAAGAATGGAACGGAGACTACGAGCAGTACTTC.

This clonotype was observed at least ten times. The CDR3 nucleotides read TGCGCCAGCAGTTCCCAAGCTGGCAACTATGGCTACACCTTC. Translation: CASSSQAGNYGYTF. This chain connects TRBV10-1 to TRBJ1-2, with D unresolved. The germline V gene encodes CDR1 WNHNN and CDR2 SYGVQD (reference sequence). The CDR3 has 14 amino acids. The ends were cut back, 5 bases at V and 2 bases at J, with 12 bases in the middle.

This clonotype was seen many times. The gene calls are TRBV29-1 and TRBJ2-1, with 12 bases fitting TRBD2. This CDR3 has 14 residues. Germline V gene data show CDR1 as SQVTM and CDR2 as ANQGSEA. V lost 7 bases and J lost 6; bases outside the gene matches: 7. Here the CDR3 reads CSAQSSGRVNEQFF. In DNA form, the CDR3 reads TGCAGCGCCCAATCTAGCGGGAGGGTCAATGAGCAGTTCTTC.

A word on this clonotype: One base separates it from a far larger clone, so it is likely a read error. Because the CDR3's place on the DNA is in doubt, the DNA is left out and the CDR3 is given as listed by TCRdb. The chain carries TRBV12-2 and TRBJ2-3; the table's TRBD2 call for D was not verified on the DNA. TRBV12-2 is described as a pseudogene. The CDR3 is made up of 18 amino acids, end residues included. The CDR3 spells CASSTPPVGSGSTDTQYF.

V and J are TRBV11-2 and TRBJ2-1, with 11 bases fitting TRBD2. The CDR3 is made up of 14 amino acids. Germline assignment: CDR1 SGHAT and CDR2 FQNNGV. The V and J ends lost 5 bases and 10 bases, in that order; junction bases with no gene match: 7. The CDR3 is CASSPTSGGYEQFF. CDR3 nucleotide sequence: TGTGCCAGCAGCCCTACTAGCGGGGGCTACGAGCAGTTCTTC.

This clonotype has at least ten counts. The J gene is TRBJ2-1, the V gene TRBV27; 11 bases agree with TRBD2. CDR3 length: 17 residues. J was trimmed by 3 bases and V by 0 bases; bases with no gene match: 4. CDR1 and CDR2 from the germline V gene are MNHEY and SMNVEV (reference sequence). The CDR3 DNA sequence: TGTGCCAGCAGTTTATCAGCCGGACTAGCGGGCTACAATGAGCAGTTCTTC. It yields the protein CASSLSAGLAGYNEQFF.

This clonotype was seen ten or more times. The V and J genes are TRBV7-2 and TRBJ2-3; 8 bases are a match to TRBD2. From germline, CDR1 is SGHTA and CDR2 FQGNSA. V lost 5 bases and J lost 2; bases outside the gene matches: 9. The length of the CDR3 is 16 residues. DNA of the CDR3: TGTGCCAGCAGCACACGGACTAGCAGGAACACAGATACGCAGTATTTT. The encoded protein is CASSTRTSRNTDTQYF.

At least ten counts were recorded for this clonotype. The chain is built from TRBV20-1 and TRBJ2-3; 7 bases align to TRBD2. The trim removed 5 bases at V and 2 bases at J, leaving 10 bases unmatched. Germline CDR1 reads DFQATT; CDR2 reads SNEGSKA (reference sequence). The CDR3 runs 15 residues. The CDR3 sequence: CSAPNGGFATDTQYF. CDR3 bases: TGCAGTGCTCCAAACGGGGGGTTTGCCACAGATACGCAGTATTTT.

The chain employs TRBV28 and TRBJ2-6; a weak D match, TRBD1 (6 bases). Per the germline V gene, CDR1 is MDHEN and CDR2 is SYDVKM. The V and J ends lost 4 bases and 0 bases respectively, with 10 bases between them. CDR3 length: 16 amino acids. DNA for the CDR3: TGTGCCAGCAGTTCGGGACACTTCTCTGGGGCCAACGTCCTGACTTTC. Its translation is CASSSGHFSGANVLTF.